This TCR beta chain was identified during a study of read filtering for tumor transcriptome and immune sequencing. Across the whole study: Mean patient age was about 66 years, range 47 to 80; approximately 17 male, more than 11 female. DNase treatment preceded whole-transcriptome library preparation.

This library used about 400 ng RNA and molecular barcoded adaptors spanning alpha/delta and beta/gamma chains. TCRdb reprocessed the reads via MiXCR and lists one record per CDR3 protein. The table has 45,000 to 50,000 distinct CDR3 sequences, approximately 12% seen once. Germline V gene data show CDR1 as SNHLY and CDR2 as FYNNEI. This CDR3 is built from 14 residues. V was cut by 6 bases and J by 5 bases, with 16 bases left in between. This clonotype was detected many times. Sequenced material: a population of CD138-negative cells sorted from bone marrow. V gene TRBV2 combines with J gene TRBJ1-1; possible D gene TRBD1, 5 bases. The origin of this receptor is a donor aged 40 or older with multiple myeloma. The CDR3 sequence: CASSLQGGETEAFF. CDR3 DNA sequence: TGTGCCAGCAGCCTCCAGGGCGGGGAGACTGAAGCTTTCTTT.